The entry below describes one T cell receptor beta chain. Reverse transcription of extracted RNA yielded cDNA, which provided the sequencing template. Here immunoSEQ multiplex PCR was the method, and the copy in TCRdb shows in-frame clones only, minus some. The data show about 110,000 clones, roughly 60% seen once. The data originate from a study of CD8+ T cells in alopecia areata. The CDR3 runs to 16 residues. V gave up 0 bases and J gave up 3 bases, with 13 bases separating them. Germline V gives CDR1 MNHEY, CDR2 SVGAGI. The sample taken for sequencing was CD8+ T cells sorted from blood. The J gene is TRBJ2-3, the V gene TRBV6-5, with unresolved D. This TCR was sampled from a human donor in good health. The CDR3 DNA is TGTGCCAGCAGTTACTCCGGCCCGACGGTGACAGATACGCAGTATTTT. It encodes CASSYSGPTVTDTQYF.